This record concerns one T cell receptor (beta chain) sequence. The record originates from a study of CXCR3-negative and CXCR3-positive naive CD8 T cells. Carrying UMI labels, the TRB cDNA libraries were prepared through 5' RACE. TCRdb reworked the 5' RACE reads into one entry per CDR3 protein, no DNA. The sample data list more than 50,000 distinct CDR3 sequences. The sequence was collected from a human donor in good health. Some clones in this sample may be carry-over from other donors' samples. Sample: naive CXCR3- CD8+ T cells from blood. Subset: CD45RO-CCR7+CD27+CD95- naive CD8+ T cells lacking CXCR3 (TNR3-).

This CDR3 is CASSVDPSRTSYNEQFF. This chain uses TRBV9 with TRBJ2-1. Germline lookup yields CDR1 SGDLS and CDR2 YYNGEE. The CDR3 consists of 17 residues.